This T cell receptor (beta chain) was observed in a study of CD8+ T cells in alopecia areata. Study context: Oral tofacitinib (5 to 10 mg twice daily) was administered to treated patients.

As for treatment: oral pan-JAK inhibitor, 5-10 mg twice daily. Both peripheral blood and punch biopsies of lesional scalp skin were obtained from patients who had alopecia areata. Sequencing used cDNA as its template, made by extracting RNA and reverse transcribing it. The method was immunoSEQ multiplex PCR; TCRdb's version includes in-frame clones alone and lacks a portion of them. Here the sample spans roughly 110,000 clones, roughly three fifths being singletons. CDR3 length: 12 residues. The germline V gene has CDR1 MGHRA and CDR2 YSYEKL. Between the trimmed V and J ends, which lost 4 bases and 9 bases, there was a span of 10 bases.

The sample consisted of CD8+ T cells sorted from blood, taken at week 24, from a patient treated with tofacitinib. The chain employs TRBV4-1 and TRBJ2-1; a possible D gene is TRBD1 (5 bases). The TCR was taken from a human donor with alopecia areata. The chain's CDR3 is CASSPHRGEQFF. The CDR3 nucleotides are TGCGCCAGCAGCCCTCATAGGGGTGAGCAGTTCTTC.